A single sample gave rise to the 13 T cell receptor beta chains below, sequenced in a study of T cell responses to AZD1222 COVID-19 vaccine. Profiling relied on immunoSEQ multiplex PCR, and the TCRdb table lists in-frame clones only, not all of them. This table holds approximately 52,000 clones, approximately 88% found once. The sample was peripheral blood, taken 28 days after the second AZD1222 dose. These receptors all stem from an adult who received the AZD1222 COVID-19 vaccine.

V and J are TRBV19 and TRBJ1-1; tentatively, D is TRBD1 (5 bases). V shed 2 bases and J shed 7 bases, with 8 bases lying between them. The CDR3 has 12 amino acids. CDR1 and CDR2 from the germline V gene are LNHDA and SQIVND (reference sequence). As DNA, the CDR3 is TGTGCCAGTAGTATAAGAACAGGTGAAGCTTTCTTT. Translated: CASSIRTGEAFF.

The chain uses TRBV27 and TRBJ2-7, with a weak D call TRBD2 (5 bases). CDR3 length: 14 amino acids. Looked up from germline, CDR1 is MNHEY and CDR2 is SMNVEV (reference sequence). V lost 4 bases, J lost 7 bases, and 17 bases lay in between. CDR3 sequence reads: CASSYLPDLGEQYF. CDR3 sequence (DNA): TGTGCCAGCAGTTATCTTCCGGACTTGGGAGAGCAGTACTTC.

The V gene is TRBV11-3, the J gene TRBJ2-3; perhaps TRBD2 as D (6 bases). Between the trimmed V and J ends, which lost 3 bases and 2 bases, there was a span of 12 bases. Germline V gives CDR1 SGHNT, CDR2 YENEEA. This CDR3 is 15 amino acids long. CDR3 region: CASSLGGTATDTQYF. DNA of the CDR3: TGTGCCAGCAGCTTGGGGGGAACAGCCACAGATACGCAGTATTTT.

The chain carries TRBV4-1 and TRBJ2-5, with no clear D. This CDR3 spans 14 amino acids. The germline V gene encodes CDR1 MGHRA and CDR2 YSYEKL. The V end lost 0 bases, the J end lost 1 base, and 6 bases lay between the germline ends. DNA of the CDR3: TGCGCCAGCAGCCAAGACCAGACCCAAGAGACCCAGTACTTC. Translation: CASSQDQTQETQYF.

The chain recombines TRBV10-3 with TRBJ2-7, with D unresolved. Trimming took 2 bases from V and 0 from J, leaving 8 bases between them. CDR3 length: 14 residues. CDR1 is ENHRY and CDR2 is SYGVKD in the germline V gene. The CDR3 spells CAISENWGSYEQYF. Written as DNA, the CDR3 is TGTGCCATCAGTGAGAATTGGGGCTCCTACGAGCAGTACTTC.

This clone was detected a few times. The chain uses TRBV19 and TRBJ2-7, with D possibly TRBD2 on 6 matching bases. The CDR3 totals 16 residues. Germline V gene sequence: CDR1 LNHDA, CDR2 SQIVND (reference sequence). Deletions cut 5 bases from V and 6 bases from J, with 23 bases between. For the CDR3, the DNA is TGTGCCAGTAGTTTCGGTCAGGTGGGATCGGGAGCCGAGCAGTACTTC. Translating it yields CASSFGQVGSGAEQYF. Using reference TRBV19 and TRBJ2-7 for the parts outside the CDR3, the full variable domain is DGGITQSPKYLFRKEGQNVTLSCEQNLNHDAMYWYRQDPGQGLRLIYYSQIVNDFQKGDIAEGYSVSREKKESFPLTVTSAQKNPTAFYLCASSFGQVGSGAEQYFGPGTRLTVT.

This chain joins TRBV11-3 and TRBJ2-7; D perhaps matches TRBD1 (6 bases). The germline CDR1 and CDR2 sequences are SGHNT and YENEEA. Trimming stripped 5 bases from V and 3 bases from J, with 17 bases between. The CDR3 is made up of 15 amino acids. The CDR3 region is CASSPNTGPGYEQYF. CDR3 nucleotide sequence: TGTGCCAGCAGCCCTAACACAGGGCCTGGCTACGAGCAGTACTTC.

The CDR3: CASSSQGFAEQYF. The DNA for the CDR3 is TGTGCCAGCAGTTCTCAGGGGTTCGCCGAGCAGTACTTC. The genes are TRBV7-9 and TRBJ2-7, with a weak D call TRBD1 (6 bases). The CDR3 runs 13 residues. Trimming stripped 6 bases from V and 6 bases from J, with 15 bases between. Germline V gives CDR1 SEHNR, CDR2 FQNEAQ (reference sequence).

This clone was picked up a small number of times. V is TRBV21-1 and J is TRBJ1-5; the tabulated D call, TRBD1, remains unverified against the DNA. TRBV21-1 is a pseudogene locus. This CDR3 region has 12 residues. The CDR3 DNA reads TGTGCCAGCAACCCAAGGACACAGCCCCAGCATTTT. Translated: CASNPRTQPQHF.

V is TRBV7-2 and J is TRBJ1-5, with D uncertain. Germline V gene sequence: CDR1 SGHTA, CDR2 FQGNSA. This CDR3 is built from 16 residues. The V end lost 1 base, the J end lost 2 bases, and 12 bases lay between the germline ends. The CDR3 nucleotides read TGTGCCAGCAGCTTAGTGTCCGGGGTGGGCAATCAGCCCCAGCATTTT. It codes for CASSLVSGVGNQPQHF.

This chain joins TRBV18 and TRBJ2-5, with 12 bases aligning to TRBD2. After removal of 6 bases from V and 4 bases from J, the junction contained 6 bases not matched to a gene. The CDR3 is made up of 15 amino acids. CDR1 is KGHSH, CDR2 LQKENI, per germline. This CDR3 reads CASSPGLAGSETQYF. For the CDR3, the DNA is TGTGCCAGCTCCCCGGGACTAGCGGGTTCAGAGACCCAGTACTTC.

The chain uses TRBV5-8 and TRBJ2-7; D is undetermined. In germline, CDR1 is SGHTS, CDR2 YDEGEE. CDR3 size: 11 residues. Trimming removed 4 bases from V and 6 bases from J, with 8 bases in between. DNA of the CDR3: TGTGCCAGCAGCCTGTGGCGCGAGCAGTACTTC. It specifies CASSLWREQYF.

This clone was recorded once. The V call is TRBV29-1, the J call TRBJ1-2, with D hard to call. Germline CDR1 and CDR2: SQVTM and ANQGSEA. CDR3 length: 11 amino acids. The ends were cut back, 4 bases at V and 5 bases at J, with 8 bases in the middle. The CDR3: CSVAQGYGYTF. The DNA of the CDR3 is TGCAGCGTTGCCCAAGGATATGGCTACACCTTC.